The rows below give T cell receptor beta chains drawn from one sample of a study of human T cells and chemical hapten exposure. MiXCR was run by TCRdb on the RACE reads, yielding one entry per CDR3 protein. Of around 250,000 distinct CDR3 sequences in the sample, about 9% are singletons; the top ten hold approximately 2.3%. This sample comprised whole blood, obtained in connection with sensitization to the hapten diphenylcyclopropenone (DPC). The receptors originated from a woman aged 40 to 55 with alopecia areata. Some clones in this sample may be carry-over from other donors' samples. Each CDR3 is given with its conserved first and last residue. Each record gives: clone size, V gene, J gene, D gene, CDR3 protein, CDR3 DNA. The D gene is left open where the match is weak. Clone size is stated in some rows and not others, as once, few, many or a class when expanded.

clone_size: few; v_call: TRBV20-1; j_call: TRBJ2-1; d_call: NA; cdr3_aa: CSASLGSSSYNEQFF; cdr3_nt: TGCAGTGCTAGCCTCGGGAGTAGCTCCTACAATGAGCAGTTCTTC
clone_size: NA; v_call: TRBV2; j_call: TRBJ2-3; d_call: TRBD2; cdr3_aa: CASRKLAGGHGGTDTQYF; cdr3_nt: TGTGCCAGCAGGAAACTAGCGGGAGGCCACGGGGGCACAGATACGCAGTATTTT
clone_size: NA; v_call: TRBV7-2; j_call: TRBJ2-1; d_call: TRBD2; cdr3_aa: CASSLVSGIYNEQFF; cdr3_nt: TGTGCCAGCAGCTTAGTTAGCGGGATATACAATGAGCAGTTCTTC
clone_size: few; v_call: TRBV6-2/TRBV6-3; j_call: TRBJ2-1; d_call: TRBD2; cdr3_aa: CASSYSLRLAGGFYNEQFF; cdr3_nt: TGTGCCAGCAGTTACTCCCTACGACTAGCGGGAGGCTTTTACAATGAGCAGTTCTTC
clone_size: few; v_call: TRBV4-3; j_call: TRBJ2-3; d_call: TRBD2; cdr3_aa: CASSQGIAGLKGGTQYF; cdr3_nt: TGCGCCAGCAGCCAAGGGATAGCGGGACTGAAGGGAGGTACGCAGTATTTT
clone_size: NA; v_call: TRBV28; j_call: TRBJ2-2; d_call: NA; cdr3_aa: CASLSGTTGELFF; cdr3_nt: TGTGCCAGTCTTAGCGGAACCACCGGGGAGCTGTTTTTT
clone_size: few; v_call: TRBV20-1; j_call: TRBJ2-7; d_call: NA; cdr3_aa: CSAISTSYEQYF; cdr3_nt: TGCAGTGCTATTTCGACCTCCTACGAGCAGTACTTC
clone_size: few; v_call: TRBV3-1; j_call: TRBJ2-5; d_call: NA; cdr3_aa: CASSRLGPQETQYF; cdr3_nt: TGTGCCAGCAGCCGCTTGGGACCCCAAGAGACCCAGTACTTC
clone_size: many; v_call: TRBV4-3; j_call: TRBJ1-1; d_call: NA; cdr3_aa: CASSQLTDTEAFF; cdr3_nt: TGCGCCAGCAGCCAACTTACAGACACTGAAGCTTTCTTT
clone_size: NA; v_call: TRBV12-3/TRBV12-4; j_call: TRBJ2-5; d_call: NA; cdr3_aa: CASSVGSVAPQYF; cdr3_nt: TGTGCCAGCAGCGTCGGATCAGTGGCGCCCCAGTACTTC
clone_size: few; v_call: TRBV20-1; j_call: TRBJ1-6; d_call: NA; cdr3_aa: CSARDGLSGVLYNSPLHF; cdr3_nt: TGCAGTGCTAGAGATGGTCTATCTGGGGTCCTATATAATTCACCCCTCCACTTT
clone_size: few; v_call: TRBV9; j_call: TRBJ1-4; d_call: NA; cdr3_aa: CASSVGTGEKLFF; cdr3_nt: TGTGCCAGCAGCGTAGGTACAGGGGAAAAACTGTTTTTT
clone_size: NA; v_call: TRBV5-1; j_call: TRBJ2-1; d_call: NA; cdr3_aa: CASSLVGEDYNEQFF; cdr3_nt: TGCGCCAGCAGCTTGGTGGGGGAAGATTACAATGAGCAGTTCTTC
clone_size: NA; v_call: TRBV7-9; j_call: TRBJ2-1; d_call: NA; cdr3_aa: CASSSFGGSWDEQFF; cdr3_nt: TGTGCCAGCAGCTCCTTCGGGGGCAGTTGGGATGAGCAGTTCTTC
clone_size: few; v_call: TRBV28; j_call: TRBJ2-3; d_call: NA; cdr3_aa: CASSFWGQGDTQYF; cdr3_nt: TGTGCCAGCAGTTTCTGGGGACAAGGAGATACGCAGTATTTT